A single sample gave rise to the 8 T cell receptor beta chains below, sequenced in a study of blood T cell repertoires in COVID-19. Some clones are missing from TCRdb's copy, which holds only in-frame ones; the method was immunoSEQ multiplex PCR. The data show about 480,000 clones, roughly nine tenths seen once. Sequencing input: PBMCs or T cells enriched from blood (not recorded which). The receptors come from a woman aged 55-70 years who had recovered from COVID-19.

The V and J genes are TRBV6-1 and TRBJ2-2, with D tentatively TRBD2 (7 bases). The ends were cut back, 0 bases at V and 5 bases at J, with 19 bases in the middle. CDR1 and CDR2 (germline): MNHNS, SASEGT. CDR3 length: 18 amino acids. The CDR3 sequence is CASSEARTLGGGTGELFF. As DNA, the CDR3 is TGTGCCAGCAGTGAAGCCCGTACCTTAGGGGGGGGGACCGGGGAGCTGTTTTTT.

This clone has a handful of counts. The V and J genes are TRBV30 and TRBJ2-1; 9 bases are a match to TRBD2. V was clipped by 8 bases and J by 7 bases; unmatched bases: 12. The CDR3 extends over 14 amino acids. Germline V gives CDR1 GTSNPN, CDR2 SVGIG (reference sequence). Here the CDR3 DNA reads TGTGCCAGAAATAGCGGGGGAGCGACTAATGAGCAGTTCTTC. It is translated as CARNSGGATNEQFF.

The rearrangement links TRBV28 to TRBJ2-1; 12 positions agree with TRBD2. Germline-derived CDR1 and CDR2 are MDHEN and SYDVKM. The CDR3 has 16 residues. V trimming: 6 bases; J trimming: 4 bases; junction bases outside the gene matches: 7. The CDR3 region has the DNA TGTGCCAGCAGCTTACACGGACTAGCGGGGTACAATGAGCAGTTCTTC. It is translated as CASSLHGLAGYNEQFF. Combining the CDR3 with reference TRBV28 and TRBJ2-1 gives the whole variable domain DVKVTQSSRYLVKRTGEKVFLECVQDMDHENMFWYRQDPGLGLRLIYFSYDVKMKEKGDIPEGYSVSREKKERFSLILESASTNQTSMYLCASSLHGLAGYNEQFFGPGTRLTVL.

V and J are TRBV20-1 and TRBJ1-1, with D hard to call. The CDR3 runs to 14 residues. Trimming stripped 3 bases from V and 1 base from J, with 12 bases between. Germline CDR1 is DFQATT and CDR2 is SNEGSKA (reference sequence). CDR3 nucleotide sequence: TGCAGTGCTAGTACGAACAGTAAGAACACTGAAGCTTTCTTT. Its protein product is CSASTNSKNTEAFF.

This clone occurred once. J is TRBJ2-2 and V is TRBV5-4; 7 bases are a match to TRBD2. This CDR3 has 16 residues. The germline CDR1 and CDR2 sequences are SGHNT and YYREEE (reference sequence). V gave up 4 bases and J gave up 2 bases; unmatched junction bases: 8. The CDR3 here is CASSPGTNRNTGELFF. The CDR3 region has the DNA TGTGCCAGCAGCCCGGGGACTAACCGAAACACCGGGGAGCTGTTTTTT.

The genes are TRBV7-2 and TRBJ1-1; TRBD1 matches 8 bases. CDR3 length: 14 amino acids. The V gene's germline CDR1 is SGHTA and CDR2 FQGNSA. V lost 3 bases to trimming and J lost 1 base; unmatched junction nucleotides: 1. This CDR3 reads CASSLGTGNTEAFF. CDR3 bases: TGTGCCAGCAGCTTGGGGACAGGGAACACTGAAGCTTTCTTT.

This clone came up once. V gene TRBV18 combines with J gene TRBJ2-3; 8 bases match TRBD2. V was pared by 5 bases and J by 0 bases, with 4 bases of the junction left unmatched. CDR3 size: 15 residues. Germline CDR1 KGHSH, CDR2 LQKENI. CDR3 sequence (DNA): TGTGCCAGCTCAACCCGGGGGGGTAGCACAGATACGCAGTATTTT. This translates into CASSTRGGSTDTQYF. Supplemented by reference TRBV18 and TRBJ2-3, the full variable domain reads NAGVMQNPRHLVRRRGQEARLRCSPMKGHSHVYWYRQLPEEGLKFMVYLQKENIIDESGMPKERFSAEFPKEGPSILRIQQVVRGDSAAYFCASSTRGGSTDTQYFGPGTRLTVL.

The V call is TRBV9, the J call TRBJ2-1; 11 nucleotides agree with TRBD1. Germline CDR1 is SGDLS and CDR2 is YYNGEE. Trimming took 4 bases from V and 5 from J; bases not matched to a gene: 5. The CDR3 totals 15 residues. CDR3 amino acids: CASSRGTGGNNEQFF. The CDR3 DNA is TGTGCCAGCAGCCGTGGGACAGGGGGAAACAATGAGCAGTTCTTC.